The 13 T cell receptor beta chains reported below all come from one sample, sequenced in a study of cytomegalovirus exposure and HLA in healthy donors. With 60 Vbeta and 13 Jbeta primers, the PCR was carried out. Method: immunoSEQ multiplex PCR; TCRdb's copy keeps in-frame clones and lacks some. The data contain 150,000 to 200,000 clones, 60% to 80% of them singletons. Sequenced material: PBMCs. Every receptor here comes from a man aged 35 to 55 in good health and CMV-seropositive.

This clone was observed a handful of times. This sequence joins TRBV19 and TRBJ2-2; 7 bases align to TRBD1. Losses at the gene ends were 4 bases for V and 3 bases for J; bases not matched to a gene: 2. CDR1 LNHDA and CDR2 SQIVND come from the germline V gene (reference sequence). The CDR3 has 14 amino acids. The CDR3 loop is CASSRQGHTGELFF. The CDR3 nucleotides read TGTGCCAGTAGTAGACAGGGCCACACCGGGGAGCTGTTTTTT.

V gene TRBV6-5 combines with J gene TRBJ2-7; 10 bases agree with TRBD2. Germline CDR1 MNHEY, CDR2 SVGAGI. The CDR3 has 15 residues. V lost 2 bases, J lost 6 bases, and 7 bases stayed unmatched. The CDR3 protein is CASSYILAGVGEQYF. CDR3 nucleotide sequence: TGTGCCAGCAGTTACATCCTAGCGGGGGTGGGCGAGCAGTACTTC.

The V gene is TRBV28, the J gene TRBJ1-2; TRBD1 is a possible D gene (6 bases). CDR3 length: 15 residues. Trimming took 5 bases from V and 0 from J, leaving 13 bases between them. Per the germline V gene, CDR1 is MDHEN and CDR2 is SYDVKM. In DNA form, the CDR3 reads TGTGCCAGCAGTCCAGGTGGGACACCTAACTATGGCTACACCTTC. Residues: CASSPGGTPNYGYTF.

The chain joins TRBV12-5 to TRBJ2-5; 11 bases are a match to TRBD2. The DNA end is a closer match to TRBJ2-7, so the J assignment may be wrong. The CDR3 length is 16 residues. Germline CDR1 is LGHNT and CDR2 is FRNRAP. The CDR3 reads CASGLLAGDGVYEQYF. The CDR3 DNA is TGTGCTAGTGGCCTACTAGCGGGAGATGGGGTCTACGAGCAGTACTTC.

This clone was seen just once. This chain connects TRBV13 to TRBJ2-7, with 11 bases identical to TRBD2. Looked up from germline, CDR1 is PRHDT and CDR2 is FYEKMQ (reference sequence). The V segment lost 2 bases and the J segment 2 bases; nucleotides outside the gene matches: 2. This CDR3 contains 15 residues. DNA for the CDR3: TGTGCCAGCAGCTTATCGGGACTAGCGGCCTACGAGCAGTACTTC. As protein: CASSLSGLAAYEQYF.

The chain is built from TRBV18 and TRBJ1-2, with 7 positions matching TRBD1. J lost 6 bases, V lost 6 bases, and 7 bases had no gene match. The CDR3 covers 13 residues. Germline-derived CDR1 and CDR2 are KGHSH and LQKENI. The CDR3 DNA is TGTGCCAGCTCGCCGACAGGGCGAGATGGCTACACCTTC. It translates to CASSPTGRDGYTF.

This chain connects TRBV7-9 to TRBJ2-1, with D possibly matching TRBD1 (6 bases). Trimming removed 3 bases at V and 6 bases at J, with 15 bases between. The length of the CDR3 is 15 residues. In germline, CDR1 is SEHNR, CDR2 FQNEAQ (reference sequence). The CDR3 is CASSFSWRGGNEQFF. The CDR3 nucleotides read TGTGCCAGCAGCTTTAGTTGGCGAGGGGGCAATGAGCAGTTCTTC.

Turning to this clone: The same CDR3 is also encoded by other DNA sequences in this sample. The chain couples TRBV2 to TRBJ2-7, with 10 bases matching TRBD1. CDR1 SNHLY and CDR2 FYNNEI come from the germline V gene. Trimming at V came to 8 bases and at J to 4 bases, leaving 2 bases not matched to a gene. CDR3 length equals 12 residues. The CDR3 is CASRDRGYEQYF. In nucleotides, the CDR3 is TGTGCCAGCCGGGACAGGGGTTACGAGCAGTACTTC.

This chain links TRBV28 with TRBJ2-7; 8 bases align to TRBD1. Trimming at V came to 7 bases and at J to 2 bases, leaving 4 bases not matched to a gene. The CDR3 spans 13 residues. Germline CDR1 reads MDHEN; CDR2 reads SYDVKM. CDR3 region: CASKPGQAYEQYF. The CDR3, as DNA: TGTGCCAGCAAGCCGGGACAGGCCTACGAGCAGTACTTC.

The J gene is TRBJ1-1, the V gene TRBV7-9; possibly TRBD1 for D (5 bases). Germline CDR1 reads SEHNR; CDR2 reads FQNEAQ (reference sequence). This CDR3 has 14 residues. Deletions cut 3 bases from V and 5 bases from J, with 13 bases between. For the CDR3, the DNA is TGTGCCAGCAGCTTGGACACCCTGAGAACTGAAGCTTTCTTT. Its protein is CASSLDTLRTEAFF.

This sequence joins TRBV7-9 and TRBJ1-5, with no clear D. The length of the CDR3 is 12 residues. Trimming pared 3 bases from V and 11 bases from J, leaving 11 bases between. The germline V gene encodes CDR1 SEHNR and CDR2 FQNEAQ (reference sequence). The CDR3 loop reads CASSFPGRAQHF. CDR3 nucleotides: TGTGCCAGCAGCTTCCCGGGGAGGGCCCAGCATTTT.

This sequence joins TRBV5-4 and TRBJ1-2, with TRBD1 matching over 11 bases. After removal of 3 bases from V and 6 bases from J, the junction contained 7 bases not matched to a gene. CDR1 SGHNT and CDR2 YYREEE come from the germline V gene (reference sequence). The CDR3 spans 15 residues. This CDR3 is CASSSGQGAQHGYTF. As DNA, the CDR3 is TGTGCCAGCAGCTCAGGACAGGGGGCGCAACATGGCTACACCTTC.

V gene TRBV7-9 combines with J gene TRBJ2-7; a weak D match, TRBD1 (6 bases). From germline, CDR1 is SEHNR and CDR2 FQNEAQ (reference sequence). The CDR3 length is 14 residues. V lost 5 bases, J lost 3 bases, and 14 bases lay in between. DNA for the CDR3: TGTGCCAGCAGCGTGACAGGTAGATACTACGAGCAGTACTTC. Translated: CASSVTGRYYEQYF.